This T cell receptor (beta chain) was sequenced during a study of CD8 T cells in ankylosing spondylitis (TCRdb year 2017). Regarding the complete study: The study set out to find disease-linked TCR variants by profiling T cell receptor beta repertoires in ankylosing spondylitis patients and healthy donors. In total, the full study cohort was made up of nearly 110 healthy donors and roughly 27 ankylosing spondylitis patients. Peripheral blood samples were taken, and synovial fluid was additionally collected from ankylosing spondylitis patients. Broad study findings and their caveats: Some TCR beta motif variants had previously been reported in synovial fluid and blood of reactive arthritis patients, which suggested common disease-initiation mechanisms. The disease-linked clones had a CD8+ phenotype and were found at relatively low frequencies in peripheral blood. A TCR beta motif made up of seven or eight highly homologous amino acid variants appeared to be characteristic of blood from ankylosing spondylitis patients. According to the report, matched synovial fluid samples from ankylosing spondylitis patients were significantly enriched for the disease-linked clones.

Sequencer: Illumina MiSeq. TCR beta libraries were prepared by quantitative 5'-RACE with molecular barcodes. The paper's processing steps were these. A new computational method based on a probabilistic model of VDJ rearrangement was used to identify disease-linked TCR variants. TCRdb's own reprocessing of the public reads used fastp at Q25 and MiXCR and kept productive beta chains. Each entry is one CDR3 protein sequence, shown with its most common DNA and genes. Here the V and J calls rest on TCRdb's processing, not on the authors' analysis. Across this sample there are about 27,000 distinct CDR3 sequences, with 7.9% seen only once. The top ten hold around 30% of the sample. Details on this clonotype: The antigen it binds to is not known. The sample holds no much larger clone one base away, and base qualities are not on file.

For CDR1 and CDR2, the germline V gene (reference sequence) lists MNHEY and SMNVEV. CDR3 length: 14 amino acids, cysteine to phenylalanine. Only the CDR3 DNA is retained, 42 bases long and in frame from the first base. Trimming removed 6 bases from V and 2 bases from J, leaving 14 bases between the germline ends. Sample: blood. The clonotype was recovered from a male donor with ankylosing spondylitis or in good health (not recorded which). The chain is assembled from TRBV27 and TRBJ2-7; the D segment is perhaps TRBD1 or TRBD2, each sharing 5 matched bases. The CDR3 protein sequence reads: CASRGGTVAYEQYF. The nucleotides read TGTGCCAGCAGGGGTGGGACGGTGGCCTACGAGCAGTACTTC.